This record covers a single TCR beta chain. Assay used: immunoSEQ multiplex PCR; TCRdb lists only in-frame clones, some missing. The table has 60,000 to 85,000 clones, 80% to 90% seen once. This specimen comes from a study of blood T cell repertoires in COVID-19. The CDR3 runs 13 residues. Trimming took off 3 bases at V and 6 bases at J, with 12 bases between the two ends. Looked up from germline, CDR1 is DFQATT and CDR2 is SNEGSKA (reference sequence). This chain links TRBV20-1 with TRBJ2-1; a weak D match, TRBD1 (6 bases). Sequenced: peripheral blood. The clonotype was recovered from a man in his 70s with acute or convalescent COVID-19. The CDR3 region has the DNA TGCAGTGCTAGTCTAGTGGGGGCCAATGAGCAGTTCTTC. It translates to CSASLVGANEQFF.